This record looks at one TCR beta chain sequence and its context. Its target is unknown. This entry is derived from a study of graft-versus-host responses after intestinal transplantation. Study outcomes and limitations: High graft-versus-host to host-versus-graft clonal ratios were found in allografts of patients who had graft-donor T cell macrochimerism.

Here immunoSEQ multiplex PCR was the method, and the copy in TCRdb shows in-frame clones only, minus some. The sample gives over 65,000 clones, about 90% of which show up once; around 0.69% is in the top ten. From germline, CDR1 is MDHEN and CDR2 SYDVKM. V trimming: 5 bases; J trimming: 2 bases; junction bases outside the gene matches: 6. This CDR3 has 14 amino acids. This TCR was sampled from a human patient who received an intestinal transplant, so some T cells may come from the graft donor. The specimen comprised PBMCs, sampled 98 days after intestinal transplantation. The chain combines TRBV28 with TRBJ2-7; 7 nucleotides align to TRBD2. The CDR3 region is CASSTSVIAYEQYF. CDR3 DNA: TGTGCCAGCAGTACTAGCGTTATTGCCTACGAGCAGTACTTC.